This TCR beta chain was documented in a study of early T cells in non-severe SARS-CoV-2 infection. This clonotype was picked up a small number of times. TCRdb re-called the 5' RACE reads through MiXCR, storing one row per CDR3 protein. The repertoire has roughly 75,000 distinct CDR3 sequences, approximately 12% of them found once; the top ten carry roughly 3.1%. Trimming took off 5 bases at V and 5 bases at J, with 15 bases between the two ends. The CDR3 length is 14 residues. The V gene's germline CDR1 is SGHTA and CDR2 FQGNSA. The clonotype comes from an adult who was a healthcare worker with PCR-confirmed SARS-CoV-2 infection or an uninfected control (not recorded which). The chain combines TRBV7-2 with TRBJ2-5; D possibly corresponds to TRBD2 (6 bases). The sample was whole blood. The CDR3 here is CASSPRRGMETQYF. The DNA for the CDR3 is TGTGCCAGCAGCCCAAGGAGGGGAATGGAGACCCAGTACTTC.